This T cell receptor (beta chain) was profiled in a study of prognosis after radiotherapy for stage I lung cancer. Whole-study findings and limits: Differences in TRBV and TRBJ gene usage were reportedly observed between patients with and without metastases. Unique TCR clone counts were lower following stereotactic body radiation therapy (median roughly 9,900 versus 7,200). Tumor specificity of expanded TCR clones went undetermined.

As concerns this clonotype: The antigen is undetermined.

There were six milliliters of peripheral blood drawn at each of two time points. The study amplified the TCR beta CDR3 region from genomic DNA. This amplification was carried out by two rounds of multiplex PCR. Primers (each specific to one TRBV or TRBJ gene) were used in first-round PCR. TCRdb processed the multiplex PCR reads anew with MiXCR; each CDR3 protein has one entry. The repertoire holds around 51,000 distinct CDR3 sequences, with approximately 35% as singletons. Germline lookup yields CDR1 LNHNV and CDR2 YYDKDF (reference sequence). Trimming pared 0 bases from V and 9 bases from J, leaving 20 bases between. CDR3 length equals 16 residues.

This rearrangement joins TRBV15 to TRBJ1-1; D perhaps matches TRBD1 (5 bases). The material sequenced was PBMCs, taken before or after stereotactic body radiation therapy (not recorded which). The clonotype originates from a donor aged 50 or older with non-small cell lung cancer. CDR3 sequence: CATSREVLDGAHQAFF. The CDR3 DNA sequence: TGTGCCACCAGCAGAGAGGTGTTGGACGGGGCCCACCAAGCTTTCTTT.